This is a list of T cell receptor beta chains from one sample in a study of chemoradiotherapy in HPV16-positive cancers. The protocol was immunoSEQ multiplex PCR, while the TCRdb copy is restricted to in-frame clones and leaves out a portion. Counted here are about 23,000 clones, roughly 90% occurring once; the ten biggest clones make up around 5%. The material was blood, obtained from a patient who underwent chemoradiotherapy. These receptors originate from a human donor with HPV-associated anogenital cancer. CDR3s include the opening cysteine and the closing phenylalanine or tryptophan. Each record gives: J gene, clone size, V gene, CDR3 protein. Clone size appears in some rows only: once, few, many, or a class for an expanded clone.

TRBJ1-1 | . | TRBV12-2 | CASRFSAYLNEAFF
TRBJ1-5 | . | TRBV7-9 | CASSLAGGLGSNQPQHF
TRBJ2-3 | . | TRBV28 | CASSPQAGTDTQYF
TRBJ1-1 | . | TRBV4-2 | CASSQEGVNTEAFF
TRBJ2-5 | . | TRBV29-1 | CSVSWETQYF
TRBJ2-5 | . | TRBV9 | CASSVLPTSGGALETQYF
TRBJ2-5 | . | TRBV6-1 | CASSAGGAGETQYF
TRBJ1-1 | . | TRBV19 | CASSLRDGDEAFF
TRBJ2-7 | . | TRBV4-1 | CASSQGGVMGGGSYEQYF
TRBJ1-1 | . | TRBV14 | CASSPTENTEAFF
TRBJ1-5 | . | TRBV18 | CASSPVATGGVISNQPQHF
. | . | TRBV7-8 | CASRTSGSHPTREQYF
TRBJ1-2 | few | TRBV6-5 | CASSYSMVGTALGYTF
TRBJ1-1 | . | TRBV7-9 | CASSPSGGVLGTEAFF
TRBJ2-1 | . | TRBV4-2 | CASSQDREGGWAAFF
TRBJ2-2 | . | TRBV4-1 | CASSQPLGPTGELFF
TRBJ2-7 | . | TRBV4-1 | CASTTQLAGFHEQYF
TRBJ1-1 | once | TRBV7-8 | CASSSSGGNTEAFF
TRBJ2-5 | . | TRBV7-9 | CASSPGPLWGKSPQETQYF
TRBJ1-2 | . | TRBV7-2 | CATSLQGTYGYTF
TRBJ2-5 | . | TRBV6-1 | CASSEQMTGGETQYF
TRBJ2-1 | . | TRBV30 | CAWTPLNEQFF
TRBJ1-2 | once | TRBV6-5 | CASRPDSQRSYTF
TRBJ1-2 | . | TRBV11-3 | CASSLAHTDSRTF
TRBJ2-7 | . | TRBV6-9 | CASSYNGLPPYEQYF
TRBJ2-1 | . | TRBV19 | CASSILASGGAYNEQFF
TRBJ2-5 | . | TRBV9 | CASSVNEETQYF
TRBJ1-4 | once | TRBV19 | CASKIDMTNEKLFF
TRBJ1-4 | . | TRBV19 | CASSIRGPTEGWEKLFF
. | . | TRBV25-1 | CASRKRGSYEQYF
TRBJ1-5 | . | TRBV19 | CASSNSDSNQPQHF
TRBJ2-2 | . | TRBV19 | CASTEAPNTGELFF
TRBJ2-3 | . | TRBV11-3 | CASSLGQSTDTQYF
TRBJ1-5 | . | TRBV30 | CAWRPPQPSAQHF
TRBJ2-1 | . | TRBV5-6 | CASSRWNEQFF